This T cell receptor beta chain was recorded in a study of blood T cell repertoires in COVID-19. Study details: Both acute and convalescent COVID-19 samples were obtained from the United States, Italy and Spain. Sources were T cells, B-cell-depleted T cells, or PBMCs; the material itself was cDNA or gDNA.

Per the original methods: Reference gene primer amplification yielded estimated nucleated cell counts. The protocol was immunoSEQ multiplex PCR, while the TCRdb copy is restricted to in-frame clones and leaves out a portion. From that table come the V and J calls and clone size; the DNA was used to work out D and trimming. The sample lists fewer than 350,000 clones; 85% were seen once. The study recruited exposed participants who had met a COVID-19 case within 2 weeks before entry. This sequence originates from a woman in her 30s who had been exposed to COVID-19. The sample taken for sequencing was PBMCs or T cells enriched from blood (not recorded which).

The CDR3 nucleotides read TGTGCCAGCAGCTTAGGGGGGGATTCCGACGGCTACACCTTC. Translation gives CASSLGGDSDGYTF. The chain uses TRBV11-2 and TRBJ1-2, with a possible D match to TRBD1 (5 bases). This CDR3 region has 14 residues. The V gene lost 1 base and the J gene lost 8 bases, with 14 bases spanning the gap. Germline CDR1 is SGHAT and CDR2 is FQNNGV.